The entry below gives a single T cell receptor beta chain sequence along with its context. What it binds is unknown. Other DNA sequences in the same sample also yield this CDR3. This CDR3 region has 12 residues. The V gene lost 5 bases and the J gene lost 0 bases, with 4 bases spanning the gap. CDR1 is LGHDT, CDR2 YNNKEL, per germline (reference sequence). The entry originates in a study of T cell responses to AZD1222 COVID-19 vaccine. Findings and limits, study-wide: Donors, mostly white British, included more females; clonal diversity was possibly underestimated.

The data were produced by immunoSEQ multiplex PCR, yet TCRdb's version contains in-frame clones alone and is incomplete. The repertoire has about 140,000 clones, approximately 93% of them found once; the top ten carry more than 0.85%. The V and J genes are TRBV3-1 (or the pseudogene TRBV3-2) and TRBJ1-1; D is ambiguous. The source material was peripheral blood, sampled on day 0 of MenACWY control vaccination. The receptor's source is an adult in good health. The CDR3 protein is CASSLLNTEAFF. The CDR3 coding sequence is TGTGCCAGCAGCTTACTGAACACTGAAGCTTTCTTT.